One sample yielded the 15 T cell receptor beta chains listed below, sequenced in a study of read filtering for tumor transcriptome and immune sequencing. From approximately 430 ng of RNA, a library with molecular barcoded alpha/delta and beta/gamma adaptors was made. TCRdb fed the reads into MiXCR, producing one record per CDR3 protein. The table lists around 25,000 distinct CDR3 sequences, 20% to 25% of them singletons. The sample consisted of a population of CD138-negative cells sorted from bone marrow. These receptors originate from a donor older than 35 with multiple myeloma.

This rearrangement joins TRBV7-9 to TRBJ1-1; D remains unclear. This CDR3 has 12 residues. Germline CDR1 and CDR2: SEHNR and FQNEAQ (reference sequence). Trimming pared 8 bases from V and 1 base from J, leaving 8 bases between. This CDR3 reads CASFLGNTEAFF. CDR3 DNA: TGTGCCAGCTTCCTTGGGAACACTGAAGCTTTCTTT.

This clonotype was counted ten times or more. J is TRBJ1-6 and V is TRBV4-2; 9 bases line up with TRBD1. The CDR3 extends over 14 amino acids. The trim removed 3 bases at V and 8 bases at J, leaving 2 bases unmatched. Germline CDR1 is LGHNA and CDR2 is YNFKEQ. Here the CDR3 reads CASSQGQGDSPLHF. CDR3 DNA: TGTGCCAGCAGCCAGGGACAGGGAGATTCACCCCTCCACTTT.

J is TRBJ1-2 and V is TRBV7-9; D gene ambiguous. The CDR3 spans 13 residues. Trimming stripped 5 bases from V and 6 bases from J, with 13 bases between. Germline-derived CDR1 and CDR2 are SEHNR and FQNEAQ (reference sequence). CDR3 sequence: CASSPPGSNGYTF. The CDR3 DNA reads TGTGCCAGCAGCCCCCCGGGTTCGAATGGCTACACCTTC.

Regarding this clonotype: This is likely an artifact of a read error, given a far larger clone one base away. The rearrangement joins TRBV2 to TRBJ1-6; D not certain. The end of the DNA is better explained by TRBJ1-1, so the J call may be wrong. Germline CDR1 SNHLY, CDR2 FYNNEI. The CDR3 covers 13 residues. The CDR3 loop is CASNDPESTVAFF. The CDR3 region has the DNA TGTGCCAGCAATGACCCAGAGAGCACTGTAGCTTTCTTT.

This clonotype came up many times. The chain carries TRBV14 and TRBJ2-5, with TRBD1 as a possible D gene (6 bases). Per the germline V gene, CDR1 is SGHDN and CDR2 is FVKESK. The CDR3 is 17 residues long. V was cut by 0 bases and J by 7 bases, with 21 bases left in between. The CDR3 sequence is CASSQDLVYAGDGTQYF. CDR3 bases: TGTGCCAGCAGCCAAGATCTTGTCTATGCAGGGGACGGGACCCAGTACTTC.

Comment on this clonotype: This may stem from a read error, because a much larger clone lies one nucleotide away. The chain links TRBV5-1 to TRBJ1-2; D unresolved. Germline CDR1 reads SGHRS; CDR2 reads YFSETQ. This CDR3 comprises 16 residues. V shed 3 bases and J shed 4 bases, with 19 bases lying between them. This CDR3 is CASSSEEIHQTYGYTF. The DNA of the CDR3 is TGCGCCAGCAGCTCAGAGGAGATTCATCAAACCTATGGCTACACCTTC.

This clonotype was observed a few times. The rearrangement joins TRBV23-1 to TRBJ1-2, with 10 bases identical to TRBD1. TRBV23-1 counts as an open reading frame of uncertain function. This CDR3 contains 15 residues. The trim removed 4 bases at V and 4 bases at J, leaving 6 bases unmatched. Here the CDR3 reads CASSPPGQGLYGYTF. CDR3 sequence (DNA): TGCGCCAGCAGTCCCCCGGGACAGGGGCTCTATGGCTACACCTTC.

This clonotype was counted between two and nine times. This chain connects TRBV20-1 to TRBJ1-4, with unresolved D. Germline assignment: CDR1 DFQATT and CDR2 SNEGSKA (reference sequence). Trimming took 6 bases from V and 7 from J, leaving 15 bases between them. The CDR3 runs 13 residues. CDR3 nucleotides: TGCAGTGCCCGGTTGGAGGCAGGTGAAAAACTGTTTTTT. Its protein product is CSARLEAGEKLFF.

By sample share, this clonotype is medium-sized. The chain joins TRBV12-5 to TRBJ2-2; TRBD2 matches 7 bases. CDR3 size: 15 residues. Germline V gene lookup returns CDR1 LGHNT and CDR2 FRNRAP. With V trimmed by 7 bases and J by 1 base, 6 bases remained unmatched. The CDR3 sequence: CASVAGDLNTGELFF. In DNA form, the CDR3 reads TGTGCTAGTGTGGCGGGGGACCTGAACACCGGGGAGCTGTTTTTT. The entire variable domain, with the rest obtained from reference TRBV12-5 and TRBJ2-2, is as follows: DARVTQTPRHKVTEMGQEVTMRCQPILGHNTVFWYRQTMMQGLELLAYFRNRAPLDDSGMPKDRFSAEMPDATLATLKIQPSEPRDSAVYFCASVAGDLNTGELFFGEGSRLTVL.

With regard to this clonotype: A far larger clone is only one base removed, so a read error is likely. The gene calls are TRBV30 and TRBJ2-5; D is ambiguous. The tail of the sequence fits TRBJ2-7 better, so the J call may be wrong. Germline CDR1 is GTSNPN and CDR2 is SVGIG (reference sequence). The CDR3 loop spans 11 amino acids. The CDR3 loop reads CAWCVLYEQYF. The CDR3 nucleotides read TGTGCCTGGTGTGTACTCTACGAGCAGTACTTC.

This chain links TRBV7-9 with TRBJ2-5; D is ambiguous. Germline V CDR1 and CDR2: SEHNR, FQNEAQ (reference sequence). The germline V and J ends were trimmed by 8 bases and 0 bases, with 10 bases remaining between them. CDR3 length: 13 amino acids. The DNA of the CDR3 is TGTGCCAGCGGAAAAATGTACCAAGAGACCCAGTACTTC. Protein product: CASGKMYQETQYF.

Many counts were recorded for this clonotype. The rearrangement uses TRBV7-8 and TRBJ2-3; D may be TRBD1 (7 bases). V was trimmed by 5 bases and J by 6 bases, leaving 21 bases between them. This CDR3 is built from 16 residues. Germline lookup yields CDR1 SGHVS and CDR2 FQNEAQ. The CDR3 here is CASSQIPAGGLDTQYF. DNA of the CDR3: TGTGCCAGCAGCCAAATCCCCGCAGGGGGACTTGATACGCAGTATTTT.

This clonotype came up many times. V usage is TRBV29-1 and J usage is TRBJ2-5, with D possibly matching TRBD1 (5 bases). The ends were cut back, 8 bases at V and 5 bases at J, with 15 bases in the middle. There are 12 residues in the CDR3. CDR1 and CDR2 from the germline V gene are SQVTM and ANQGSEA. CDR3: CSPHQGMETQYF. The DNA of the CDR3 is TGCAGCCCTCACCAGGGTATGGAGACCCAGTACTTC. Supplemented by reference TRBV29-1 and TRBJ2-5, the full variable domain reads SAVISQKPSRDICQRGTSLTIQCQVDSQVTMMFWYRQQPGQSLTLIATANQGSEATYESGFVIDKFPISRPNLTFSTLTVSNMSPEDSSIYLCSPHQGMETQYFGPGTRLLVL.

This clonotype was found once. Relative to the germline gene, one junction end is altered; a read error may explain this. The V call is TRBV23-1, the J call TRBJ2-4; tentatively, D is TRBD1 or TRBD2 (5 bases each). TRBV23-1 is an ORF for which the function is uncertain. The CDR3 contains 14 residues. CDR3: CASSQCSGPSIQYF. CDR3 coding DNA: TGCGCCAGCAGTCAATGTTCGGGACCGAGCATTCAGTACTTT.

This clonotype appeared a single time. This may stem from a read error, because a much larger clone lies one nucleotide away. The chain has TRBV10-3 and TRBJ2-2; D is tentatively TRBD1 or TRBD2 (5 bases each). The CDR3 covers 15 residues. Germline CDR1 reads ENHRY; CDR2 reads SYGVKD. Between the trimmed V and J ends, which lost 2 bases and 10 bases, there was a span of 17 bases. For the CDR3, the DNA is TGTGCCATCAGTGAGGGGCGAGGGGCGGTCGAGGAGCTGTTTTTT. It specifies CAISEGRGAVEELFF.